The 14 T cell receptor beta chains listed next were all sequenced from one sample in a study of T-cell memory formation after mild COVID-19. In TCRdb, the 5' RACE reads were re-called with MiXCR into one record per CDR3 protein. The profile covers 150,000 to 200,000 distinct CDR3 sequences, with roughly 15% appearing a single time and roughly 13% taken by the ten largest. The source material was PBMCs or a T cell subset sorted from them (not recorded which). The receptors derive from an adult woman who had mild COVID-19 (a few samples of this study predate the infection). Cell type and time point are not known.

This clonotype was recorded a few times. This chain connects TRBV9 to TRBJ2-3, with 12 bases fitting TRBD2. The CDR3 consists of 17 residues. The germline gives CDR1 SGDLS, CDR2 YYNGEE. Germline trimming cut 1 base from V and 4 bases from J; bases unmatched to any gene: 7. CDR3 coding DNA: TGTGCCAGCAGCGTAACCCCTAGCGGGGGGGCCTCAGATACGCAGTATTTT. It specifies CASSVTPSGGASDTQYF. The full variable domain, with the rest looked up from reference TRBV9 and TRBJ2-3, is DSGVTQTPKHLITATGQRVTLRCSPRSGDLSVYWYQQSLDQGLQFLIQYYNGEERAKGNILERFSAQQFPDLHSELNLSSLELGDSALYFCASSVTPSGGASDTQYFGPGTRLTVL.

This clonotype came up a few times. J is TRBJ2-6 and V is TRBV20-1; D unclear. The V gene lost 0 bases and the J gene lost 10 bases, with 13 bases spanning the gap. CDR3 length: 14 residues. Germline CDR1 reads DFQATT; CDR2 reads SNEGSKA (reference sequence). The CDR3 loop is CSARDRATANVLTF. The CDR3 coding sequence is TGCAGTGCTAGAGATAGAGCGACGGCAAACGTCCTGACTTTC.

In this sample, this clonotype turned up a few times. This sequence joins TRBV6-5 and TRBJ1-1, with D tentatively TRBD1 (6 bases). Trimming left V 1 base short and J 2 bases short, with 11 bases between. CDR1 is MNHEY, CDR2 SVGAGI, per germline. CDR3 length equals 15 residues. DNA of the CDR3: TGTGCCAGCAGTTACTACCCAGGGGCAAACACTGAAGCTTTCTTT. Translation: CASSYYPGANTEAFF.

This clonotype was counted only a few times. The chain joins TRBV5-1 to TRBJ2-3; D possibly corresponds to TRBD2 (6 bases). Trimming shortened V by 4 bases and J by 1 base, and 16 bases separated the two germline ends. Germline V lookup: CDR1 SGHRS, CDR2 YFSETQ. The CDR3 covers 16 residues. The CDR3 DNA follows: TGCGCCAGCAGCCCTGAGGGGTGGAGGGGCACAGATACGCAGTATTTT. Translating it yields CASSPEGWRGTDTQYF.

The chain employs TRBV9 and TRBJ2-3; D is uncertain. V was trimmed by 3 bases and J by 5 bases, leaving 16 bases between them. Per germline, CDR1 SGDLS and CDR2 YYNGEE. This CDR3 comprises 15 residues. The CDR3: CASSAKARMVDTQYF. CDR3 bases: TGTGCCAGCAGCGCGAAAGCCCGAATGGTAGATACGCAGTATTTT. Combining the CDR3 with reference TRBV9 and TRBJ2-3 gives the whole variable domain DSGVTQTPKHLITATGQRVTLRCSPRSGDLSVYWYQQSLDQGLQFLIQYYNGEERAKGNILERFSAQQFPDLHSELNLSSLELGDSALYFCASSAKARMVDTQYFGPGTRLTVL.

This clonotype was found a few times. The chain uses TRBV5-5 and TRBJ2-3, with D possibly TRBD2 on 5 matching bases. The CDR3 spans 15 residues. The germline V and J ends were trimmed by 0 bases and 6 bases, with 14 bases remaining between them. CDR1 SGHKS and CDR2 YYEKEE come from the germline V gene (reference sequence). The chain's CDR3 is CASSLGGLDWDTQYF. The DNA of the CDR3 is TGTGCCAGCAGCTTGGGCGGACTGGATTGGGATACGCAGTATTTT.

The DNA for the CDR3 is TGTGCCAGCAGCCAGGGATGGGGACAGGAGGATTTGGGCTACACCTTC. Amino acid sequence: CASSQGWGQEDLGYTF. The gene calls are TRBV4-2 and TRBJ1-2; TRBD1 matches 8 bases. CDR3 length equals 16 residues. After removal of 3 bases from V and 8 bases from J, the junction contained 14 bases not matched to a gene. The germline gives CDR1 LGHNA, CDR2 YNFKEQ.

This chain links TRBV4-1 with TRBJ1-2, with TRBD1 as a possible D gene (5 bases). V dropped 1 base and J dropped 14 bases, with 14 bases sitting between them. The CDR3 consists of 12 residues. CDR1 and CDR2 from the germline V gene are MGHRA and YSYEKL. CDR3 in amino acids: CASSQGDWAQTF. CDR3 coding DNA: TGCGCCAGCAGCCAAGGGGACTGGGCCCAGACCTTC.

V and J are TRBV30 and TRBJ1-4; a possible D gene is TRBD1 (5 bases). V was shortened by 2 bases and J by 3 bases, with 13 bases between the two germline ends. The CDR3 sequence is 15 residues long. The germline V gene encodes CDR1 GTSNPN and CDR2 SVGIG (reference sequence). CDR3 sequence reads: CAWSNPGGSNEKLFF. The DNA for the CDR3 is TGTGCCTGGAGTAACCCGGGGGGGTCTAATGAAAAACTGTTTTTT.

The V and J genes are TRBV3-1 and TRBJ2-5; a possible D gene is TRBD1 (5 bases). The germline V and J ends were trimmed by 0 bases and 3 bases, with 11 bases remaining between them. This CDR3 has 15 residues. Germline CDR1 and CDR2: LGHDT and YNNKEL (reference sequence). Written as DNA, the CDR3 is TGTGCCAGCAGCCAAGAAGGCAGGGCTGAAGAGACCCAGTACTTC. This translates into CASSQEGRAEETQYF.

This clonotype turned up a few times. The genes are TRBV20-1 and TRBJ1-1; D uncertain. Per germline, CDR1 DFQATT and CDR2 SNEGSKA (reference sequence). This CDR3 spans 15 amino acids. The germline V and J ends were trimmed by 6 bases and 1 base, with 18 bases remaining between them. The CDR3 DNA sequence: TGCAGTGCATTCGACGCATTCTGGGGGAACACTGAAGCTTTCTTT. This codes for CSAFDAFWGNTEAFF.

This clonotype occurred a few times. The chain's CDR3 is CASSWGRNTEAFF. CDR3 in DNA: TGTGCCAGCAGCTGGGGGAGGAACACTGAAGCTTTCTTT. The chain employs TRBV7-3 and TRBJ1-1, with D possibly TRBD1 on 5 matching bases. With 4 bases removed from V and 1 base from J, the gap between germline ends came to 7 bases. Germline assignment: CDR1 SGHTA and CDR2 FQGTGA. The CDR3 loop spans 13 amino acids.

This clonotype came up a few times. The CDR3 nucleotides are TGTGCCAGCAGTTTTATGCGGGAGCTAGCCAAAAACATTCAGTACTTC. Its translation: CASSFMRELAKNIQYF. V and J are TRBV12-3 or TRBV12-4 and TRBJ2-4, with 7 bases matching TRBD2. V shed 3 bases and J 0 bases; nucleotides not matched to a gene: 5. CDR3 length: 16 amino acids.

The CDR3 sequence is CASSQDIGWESTEAFF. As DNA, the CDR3 is TGTGCCAGCAGCCAAGATATAGGGTGGGAAAGCACTGAAGCTTTCTTT. The J gene is TRBJ1-1, the V gene TRBV4-2; no clear D. Germline CDR1 and CDR2: LGHNA and YNFKEQ. The CDR3 has 16 residues. Trimming shortened V by 0 bases and J by 4 bases, and 15 bases separated the two germline ends.